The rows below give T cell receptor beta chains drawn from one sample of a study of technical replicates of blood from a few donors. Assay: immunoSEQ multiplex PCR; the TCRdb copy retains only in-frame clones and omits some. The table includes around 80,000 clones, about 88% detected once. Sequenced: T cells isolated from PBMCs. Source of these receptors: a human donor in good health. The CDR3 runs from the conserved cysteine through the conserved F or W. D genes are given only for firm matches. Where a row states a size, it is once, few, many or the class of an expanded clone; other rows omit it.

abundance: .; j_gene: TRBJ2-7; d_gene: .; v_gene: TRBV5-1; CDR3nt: TGCGCCAGCAGCTTGAGGGGCCATACCTACGAGCAGTACTTC; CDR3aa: CASSLRGHTYEQYF
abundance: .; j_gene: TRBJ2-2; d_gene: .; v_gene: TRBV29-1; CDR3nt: TGCAGCGTTCAGGCTTACACCGGGGAGCTGTTTTTT; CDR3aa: CSVQAYTGELFF
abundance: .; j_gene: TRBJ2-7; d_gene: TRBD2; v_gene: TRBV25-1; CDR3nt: TGTGCCAGCAGTAAGGTGGCTGCGGGGACTAGCGAGCAGTACTTC; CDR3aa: CASSKVAAGTSEQYF
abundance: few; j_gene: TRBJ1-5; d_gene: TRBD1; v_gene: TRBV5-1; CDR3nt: TGCGCCAGCAGCATAGGACAGGGCAAGAATCAGCCCCAGCATTTT; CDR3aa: CASSIGQGKNQPQHF
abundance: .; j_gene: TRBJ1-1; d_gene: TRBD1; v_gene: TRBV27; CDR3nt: TGTGCCAGCAGTAACACAGGGGGCTTAACTGAAGCTTTCTTT; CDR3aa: CASSNTGGLTEAFF
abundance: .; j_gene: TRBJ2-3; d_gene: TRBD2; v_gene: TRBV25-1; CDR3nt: TGTGCCAGCAGTGGGGTACTAGCGGGAGTCTACTCAGATACGCAGTATTTT; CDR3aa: CASSGVLAGVYSDTQYF
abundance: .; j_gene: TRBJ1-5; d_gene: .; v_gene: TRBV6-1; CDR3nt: TGTGCCAGCCTTCAGGGTAATCAGCCCCAGCATTTT; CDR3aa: CASLQGNQPQHF
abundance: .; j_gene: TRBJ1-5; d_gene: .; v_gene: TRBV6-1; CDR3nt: TGTGCCAGCAAGGGTGGGGAAGAGGGATATCAGCCCCAGCATTTT; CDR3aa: CASKGGEEGYQPQHF
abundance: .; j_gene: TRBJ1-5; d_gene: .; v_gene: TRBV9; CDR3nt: TGTGCCACAATCGGGCAGCCCCAGCATTTT; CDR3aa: CATIGQPQHF
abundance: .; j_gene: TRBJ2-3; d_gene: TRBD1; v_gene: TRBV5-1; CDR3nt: TGCGCCAGCAGCTTGGGATTCGGACAGGAGAGGCCAGATACGCAGTATTTT; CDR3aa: CASSLGFGQERPDTQYF
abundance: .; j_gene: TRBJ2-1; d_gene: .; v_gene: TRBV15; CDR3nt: TGTGCCACCAGACTCGGGAGCTCCTACAATGAGCAGTTCTTC; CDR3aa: CATRLGSSYNEQFF
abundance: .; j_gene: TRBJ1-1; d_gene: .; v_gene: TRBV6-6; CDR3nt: TGTGCCAGCCGCGATCGGACAGACACTGAAGCTTTCTTT; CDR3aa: CASRDRTDTEAFF
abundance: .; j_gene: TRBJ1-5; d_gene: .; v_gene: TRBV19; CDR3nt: TGTGCCAGTAGTCAATCTAATAATCAGCCCCAGCATTTT; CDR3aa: CASSQSNNQPQHF
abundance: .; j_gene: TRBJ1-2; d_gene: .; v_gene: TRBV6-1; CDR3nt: TGTGCCAGCAGTACAGGGTTTTATGGCTACACCTTC; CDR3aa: CASSTGFYGYTF
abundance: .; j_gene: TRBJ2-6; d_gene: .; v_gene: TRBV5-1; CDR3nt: TGCGCCAGCAGCTTGGCCCACGTACCTAGCTCTGGGGCCAACGTCCTGACTTTC; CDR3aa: CASSLAHVPSSGANVLTF
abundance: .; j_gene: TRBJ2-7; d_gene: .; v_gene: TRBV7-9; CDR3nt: TGTGCCAGCAGCTTAGGAGGCAGGGTAGGCTACGAGCAGTACTTC; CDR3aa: CASSLGGRVGYEQYF
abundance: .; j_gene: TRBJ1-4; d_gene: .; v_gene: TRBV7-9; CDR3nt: TGTGCCAGCAGCTTAATCCCTGCTGGGCCCGCAACTAATGAAAAACTGTTTTTT; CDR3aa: CASSLIPAGPATNEKLFF
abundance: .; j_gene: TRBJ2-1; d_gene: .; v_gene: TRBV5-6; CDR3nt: TGTGCCAGCAGCGGGCTCTCTGCCAATGAGCAGTTCTTC; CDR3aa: CASSGLSANEQFF
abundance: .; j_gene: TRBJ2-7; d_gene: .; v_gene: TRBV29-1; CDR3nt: TGCAGCGTTGTATTTGAGGATCTACAGCAGTACTTC; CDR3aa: CSVVFEDLQQYF
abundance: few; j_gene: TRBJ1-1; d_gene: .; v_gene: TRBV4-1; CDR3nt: TGCGCCAGCAGCCAAGTAGTACAGGGAATGAACACTGAAGCTTTCTTT; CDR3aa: CASSQVVQGMNTEAFF
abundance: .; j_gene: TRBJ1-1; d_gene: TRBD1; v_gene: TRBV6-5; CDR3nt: TGTGCCACCGGACAGGGAGGATTATCCACTGAAGCTTTCTTT; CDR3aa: CATGQGGLSTEAFF
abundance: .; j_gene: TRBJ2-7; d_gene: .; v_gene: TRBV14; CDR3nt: TGTGCCAGCAGCCTTGGGGAGACGCTTCCCTACGAGCAGTACTTC; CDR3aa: CASSLGETLPYEQYF
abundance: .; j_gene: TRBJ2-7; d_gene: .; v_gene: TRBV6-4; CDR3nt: TGTGCCAGCAGTGAAGATCTTAGCCGGGACTTC; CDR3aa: CASSEDLSRDF